The clone carrying this TCR beta chain was found a few times. Its antigen is not known. The sample belongs to a study of early T cells in non-severe SARS-CoV-2 infection. Overall study: The chains were unpaired, and the sequenced material was bulk RNA from unsorted whole blood. Broader study findings: Matches to VDJdb favored anti-spike CD8 responses and missed private and CD4 specificities.

There are 13 residues in the CDR3. CDR1 and CDR2 from the germline V gene are LGHDT and YNNKEL (reference sequence). V lost 2 bases to trimming and J lost 5 bases, with 6 bases between them. Tagging with unique molecular identifiers was applied to individual cDNA molecules. TCRdb fed the 5' RACE reads into MiXCR, producing one record per CDR3 protein. The data contain tens of thousands of distinct CDR3 sequences, roughly 12% of them seen just once; the ten biggest clones take up around 4.7%. The clonotype originates from an adult who was a healthcare worker with PCR-confirmed SARS-CoV-2 infection or an uninfected control (not recorded which). The sample was whole blood. V is TRBV3-1 and J is TRBJ1-4, with D tentatively TRBD1 (6 bases). DNA of the CDR3: TGTGCCAGCAGCCAACAGGGGAATGAAAAACTGTTTTTT. Amino acid sequence: CASSQQGNEKLFF.